A single sample is the source of the 5 T cell receptor beta chains below, sequenced in a study of blood T cells in healthy people across ages. The authors ran a second PCR of roughly 6 to 12 cycles using a sample-barcoded 5' primer and a J-beta primer mix. One entry per CDR3 protein, called by TCRdb with MiXCR from the 5' RACE reads. There are over a million distinct CDR3 sequences in the sample; roughly 43% occur only once, and just over 4% lies in the top ten. Material for sequencing was blood. These receptors were taken from a woman younger than 35 in good health.

This chain joins TRBV11-1 and TRBJ2-1; TRBD2 might be the D (6 bases). Germline V CDR1 and CDR2: SGHAT, FQDESV (reference sequence). The V end was cut by 3 bases, the J end by 8 bases, with 20 bases between. This CDR3 comprises 16 residues. In nucleotides, the CDR3 is TGTGCCAGCAGCTTGATTACGGGACTGCCATACGATGAGCAGTTCTTC. As protein: CASSLITGLPYDEQFF.

Only a few counts were recorded for this clonotype. The chain couples TRBV20-1 to TRBJ2-5, with 10 bases fitting TRBD2. The CDR3 sequence is 14 residues long. V shed 1 base and J 7 bases; nucleotides not matched to a gene: 6. The germline V gene has CDR1 DFQATT and CDR2 SNEGSKA (reference sequence). In DNA form, the CDR3 reads TGCAGTGCTAGAGCGAGACTAGCGGGTCTGACCCAGTACTTC. It specifies CSARARLAGLTQYF.

There are a few counts of this clonotype. This sequence joins TRBV4-1 and TRBJ1-2, with D possibly being TRBD1 (5 bases). CDR3 length equals 16 residues. Germline CDR1 is MGHRA and CDR2 is YSYEKL. The V gene lost 1 base and the J gene lost 2 bases, with 14 bases spanning the gap. CDR3 coding DNA: TGCGCCAGCAGCCAAGGAAGGAGGGGCAGGAACTATGGCTACACCTTC. Amino acids: CASSQGRRGRNYGYTF.

This CDR3 reads CASSRSLGQGNSPLHF. The CDR3 DNA reads TGCGCCAGCAGCCGCAGCCTCGGACAGGGGAATTCACCCCTCCACTTT. J is TRBJ1-6 and V is TRBV4-3; 9 bases line up with TRBD1. This CDR3 is built from 16 residues. V was clipped by 4 bases and J by 7 bases; unmatched bases: 8. Germline CDR1 is LGHNA and CDR2 is YSLEER.

This clonotype was found a few times. This chain uses TRBV7-2 with TRBJ2-7; possible D gene TRBD2, 6 bases. Per germline, CDR1 SGHTA and CDR2 FQGNSA. This CDR3 comprises 14 residues. V was shortened by 3 bases and J by 3 bases, with 12 bases between the two germline ends. The CDR3 region has the DNA TGTGCCAGCAGCTTGGGGCGGGAAAACTACGAGCAGTACTTC. The encoded protein is CASSLGRENYEQYF.